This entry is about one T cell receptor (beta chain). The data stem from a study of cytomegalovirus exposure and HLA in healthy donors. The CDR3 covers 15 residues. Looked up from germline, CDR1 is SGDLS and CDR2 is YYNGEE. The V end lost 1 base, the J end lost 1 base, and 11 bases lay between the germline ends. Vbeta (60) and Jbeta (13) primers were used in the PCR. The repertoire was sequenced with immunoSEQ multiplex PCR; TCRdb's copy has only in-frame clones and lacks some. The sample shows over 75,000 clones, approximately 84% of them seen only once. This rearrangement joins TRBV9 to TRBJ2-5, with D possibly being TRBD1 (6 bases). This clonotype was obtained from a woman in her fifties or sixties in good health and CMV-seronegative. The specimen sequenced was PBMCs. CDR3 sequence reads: CASSVLGGTQETQYF. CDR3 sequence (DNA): TGTGCCAGCAGCGTACTAGGGGGAACCCAAGAGACCCAGTACTTC.